The 7 T cell receptor beta chains reported below all come from one sample, sequenced in a study of blood T cell repertoires in COVID-19. Profiling relied on immunoSEQ multiplex PCR, and the TCRdb table lists in-frame clones only, not all of them. This sample carries about 36,000 clones, approximately 90% of them seen once, and the ten largest clones take 20%. Sequenced input: peripheral blood. The receptors were sampled from a man in his fifties or sixties with acute or convalescent COVID-19.

This clone was counted a single time. This chain links TRBV7-8 with TRBJ2-3; the D gene is possibly TRBD2 (6 bases). The germline V and J ends were trimmed by 5 bases and 1 base, with 13 bases remaining between them. The CDR3 totals 15 residues. Germline lookup yields CDR1 SGHVS and CDR2 FQNEAQ. CDR3 protein: CASSRASAGTDTQYF. DNA for the CDR3: TGTGCCAGCAGCCGCGCTAGCGCTGGCACAGATACGCAGTATTTT.

This sequence joins TRBV19 and TRBJ2-1; 13 nucleotides line up with TRBD2. The junction had 3 bases not matched to a gene; V was cut back by 6 bases and J by 1 base. CDR1 LNHDA and CDR2 SQIVND come from the germline V gene (reference sequence). CDR3 size: 16 residues. The CDR3 DNA reads as TGTGCCAGTAGGAAACTAGCGGGAGGGTCCTACAATGAGCAGTTCTTC. Its protein product is CASRKLAGGSYNEQFF.

The CDR3 nucleotides read TGTGCCTGGAATCAGGGGGCGTACACTGAAGCTTTCTTT. Protein: CAWNQGAYTEAFF. The V gene is TRBV30, the J gene TRBJ1-1; 8 bases line up with TRBD1. Germline values: CDR1 GTSNPN, CDR2 SVGIG (reference sequence). V lost 4 bases to trimming and J lost 3 bases; unmatched junction nucleotides: 4. The CDR3 is made up of 13 amino acids.

The V call is TRBV9, the J call TRBJ1-1, with TRBD1 as a possible D gene (5 bases). This CDR3 has 16 amino acids. V lost 0 bases and J lost 9, with 21 bases in between. Germline-derived CDR1 and CDR2 are SGDLS and YYNGEE. In DNA, the CDR3 is TGTGCCAGCAGCGTAGATTCGGGGATGGGGGGACGAAAAGCTTTCTTT. Protein product: CASSVDSGMGGRKAFF.

The gene calls are TRBV5-1 and TRBJ2-1; D is unresolved. V was pared by 4 bases and J by 0 bases, with 5 bases between. The length of the CDR3 is 13 residues. Germline CDR1 reads SGHRS; CDR2 reads YFSETQ. The CDR3 sequence is CASSLISYNEQFF. The CDR3 DNA follows: TGCGCCAGCAGCCTAATCTCCTACAATGAGCAGTTCTTC.

The chain recombines TRBV2 with TRBJ2-1; 7 bases match TRBD2. The CDR3 has 15 residues. Trimming removed 5 bases from V and 0 bases from J; junction bases left unmatched: 4. Germline CDR1 is SNHLY and CDR2 is FYNNEI. The CDR3 loop is CASSRGDYSYNEQFF. As DNA, the CDR3 is TGTGCCAGCAGTAGAGGGGACTACTCCTACAATGAGCAGTTCTTC.

The chain couples TRBV5-8 to TRBJ1-2; D is undetermined. Germline V gives CDR1 SGHTS, CDR2 YDEGEE. This CDR3 spans 16 amino acids. The V end lost 1 base, the J end lost 4 bases, and 17 bases lay between the germline ends. CDR3 nucleotides: TGTGCCAGCAGCTTGCGGCAGGCGCTCATTTTCTATGGCTACACCTTC. Its protein product is CASSLRQALIFYGYTF. Full variable domain (missing parts from reference TRBV5-8 and TRBJ1-2): EAGVTQSPTHLIKTRGQQATLRCSPISGHTSVYWYQQALGLGLQFLLWYDEGEERNRGNFPPRFSGRQFPNYSSELNVNALELEDSALYLCASSLRQALIFYGYTFGSGTRLTVV.